The next 9 T cell receptor beta chains were all read from a single sample in a study of blood T cell repertoires in COVID-19. Clones were read by immunoSEQ multiplex PCR, and TCRdb kept only the in-frame ones, dropping some. The sample holds 450,000 to 600,000 clones, around 90% seen once. Sequenced sample: PBMCs or T cells enriched from blood (not recorded which). These receptors originate from a woman under 30 who had recovered from COVID-19.

V usage is TRBV7-9 and J usage is TRBJ1-2; D gene ambiguous. The CDR3 runs to 11 residues. Germline V gene sequence: CDR1 SEHNR, CDR2 FQNEAQ (reference sequence). This CDR3 is CAAEQNYGYTF. CDR3 coding DNA: TGTGCTGCGGAGCAGAACTATGGCTACACCTTC.

This chain connects TRBV5-1 to TRBJ1-4; D not certain. This CDR3 region has 13 residues. V was trimmed by 5 bases and J by 4 bases, leaving 9 bases between them. Germline V lookup: CDR1 SGHRS, CDR2 YFSETQ. CDR3 region: CASRDEGNEKLFF. CDR3 nucleotide sequence: TGCGCCAGCAGGGACGAGGGTAATGAAAAACTGTTTTTT.

The gene calls are TRBV28 and TRBJ1-6, with 7 bases fitting TRBD1. CDR3 length equals 15 residues. From germline, CDR1 is MDHEN and CDR2 SYDVKM. With V trimmed by 5 bases and J by 9 bases, 10 bases remained unmatched. The CDR3 DNA sequence: TGTGCCAGCAGTCCCCCGGACAGGCCTCGTTCACCCCTCCACTTT. Its protein is CASSPPDRPRSPLHF.

Concerning this clone itself: Distinct nucleotide sequences in the sample also encode this CDR3. V usage is TRBV27 and J usage is TRBJ2-1; possible D gene TRBD2, 7 bases. This CDR3 is 15 amino acids long. Trimming removed 2 bases from V and 2 bases from J, with 10 bases in between. Germline CDR1 MNHEY, CDR2 SMNVEV (reference sequence). The CDR3 is CASSLRGGPYNEQFF. DNA for the CDR3: TGTGCCAGCAGTTTAAGGGGGGGACCCTACAATGAGCAGTTCTTC.

The genes are TRBV5-5 and TRBJ1-2; 9 bases are shared with TRBD1. Germline V gene lookup returns CDR1 SGHKS and CDR2 YYEKEE (reference sequence). This CDR3 has 16 residues. Trimming cost V 0 bases and J 8 bases; bases outside gene matches: 11. Here the CDR3 reads CASSLGNRGLVWGYTF. As DNA, the CDR3 is TGTGCCAGCAGCTTGGGGAACAGGGGGCTTGTTTGGGGCTACACCTTC.

The chain couples TRBV5-1 to TRBJ1-2, with 7 bases aligning to TRBD1. CDR1 and CDR2 (germline): SGHRS, YFSETQ. J gave up 7 bases and V 4 bases, and 16 bases lay outside the gene matches. This CDR3 has 16 amino acids. The chain's CDR3 is CASSLQGGAVGGGYTF. The CDR3 coding sequence is TGCGCCAGCAGCCTCCAGGGGGGCGCCGTAGGTGGTGGCTACACCTTC. The variable domain in full, with the rest retrieved from reference TRBV5-1 and TRBJ1-2, is KAGVTQTPRYLIKTRGQQVTLSCSPISGHRSVSWYQQTPGQGLQFLFEYFSETQRNKGNFPGRFSGRQFSNSRSEMNVSTLELGDSALYLCASSLQGGAVGGGYTFGSGTRLTVV.

The chain couples TRBV5-1 to TRBJ2-3; 10 bases are shared with TRBD1. The germline V gene has CDR1 SGHRS and CDR2 YFSETQ. This CDR3 region has 17 residues. Trimming cost V 5 bases and J 2 bases; bases outside gene matches: 11. The CDR3, as DNA: TGCGCCAGCAGTCGTACATCCGGGACAGGGGACACAGATACGCAGTATTTT. This encodes CASSRTSGTGDTDTQYF.

The genes are TRBV7-9 and TRBJ1-1; D is undetermined. The V gene lost 5 bases and the J gene lost 0 bases, with 4 bases spanning the gap. The germline V gene encodes CDR1 SEHNR and CDR2 FQNEAQ (reference sequence). This CDR3 region has 12 residues. The CDR3 region has the DNA TGTGCCAGCAGCCCGGTGAACACTGAAGCTTTCTTT. It codes for CASSPVNTEAFF.

This chain uses TRBV6-5 with TRBJ1-5; D is uncertain. This CDR3 is 14 amino acids long. CDR1 and CDR2 from the germline V gene are MNHEY and SVGAGI. The germline V and J ends were trimmed by 2 bases and 0 bases, with 5 bases remaining between them. The DNA of the CDR3 is TGTGCCAGCAGTTACGCGGGTAGCAATCAGCCCCAGCATTTT. As protein: CASSYAGSNQPQHF.